This T cell receptor (beta chain) was found in a study of blood T cell repertoires in COVID-19. Study as a whole: There were acute and convalescent COVID-19 samples, and they came from the United States, Italy and Spain. T cells, B-cell-depleted T cells, or PBMCs provided the cDNA or gDNA that served as material.

The repertoire was sequenced with immunoSEQ multiplex PCR; TCRdb's copy has only in-frame clones and lacks some. The sample lists 70,000 or so clones, around 74% occurring once. V was clipped by 3 bases and J by 3 bases; unmatched bases: 4. From germline, CDR1 is MGHDK and CDR2 SYGVNS. The CDR3 sequence is 16 residues long. During active infection, Seattle patients enrolled and were then monitored through disease. The TCR comes from a man between 60 and 70 years old with COVID-19, enrolled during active disease. This chain connects TRBV25-1 to TRBJ2-3; 12 nucleotides match TRBD2. The sequenced sample consisted of peripheral blood. The DNA for the CDR3 is TGTGCCAGCAGTGATTTGCTAGCGGGAGGGACAGATACGCAGTATTTT. This gives the protein CASSDLLAGGTDTQYF.